This T cell receptor beta chain was sequenced in a study of regulatory T cells in long-lasting Graves disease (dated by TCRdb to the early 2020s). Regarding the study in general: In the newly diagnosed Graves' disease group, patients had been taking antithyroid drugs for less than 3 months. Persistent Graves' disease patients were compared with newly diagnosed Graves' disease patients by peripheral blood TCR sequencing and RNA sequencing. The study took place in China and was registered as a clinical trial. A total of approximately 35 samples underwent TCR sequencing: about 13 from persistent and 20 from newly diagnosed Graves' disease patients. The full study reports these points: Compared with newly diagnosed patients, persistent Graves' disease patients had lower TCR Shannon entropy and fewer highly expanded clones, which suggests clonal expansion. Persistent patients shared more public clonotypes among themselves (around 2,500) than newly diagnosed patients did (more than 950). Persistent disease showed preferential use of TRBV28, TRBJ1-2 and TRBJ2-5, whereas newly diagnosed disease favored TRBV20-1 and TRBJ2-1. The authors noted that the small sample size was a limitation that may lower accuracy. Sequencing and analysis were limited to the TCR beta chain. Only peripheral blood was studied, because thyroid tissue, the primary lesion, was inaccessible.

The CDR3 numbers 13 residues from cysteine through phenylalanine. The kept DNA is CDR3 alone, 39 bases in frame from the first base. V and J lose 5 bases and 4 bases, and a span of 11 bases separates them. Preparation of the library involved multiplex PCR. Sequencing used an Illumina HiSeq 4000. CDR3 regions were amplified by Arm-PCR with iRepertoire HTBI primers to construct TCR beta libraries. Before sequencing, the PCR products went through gel purification. Per the source publication's procedure: A total of around 66 TRBV and 14 TRBJ segments were identified across samples and were used for gene usage analysis of CDR3 amino acid clonotypes. Filtered high-quality paired reads were merged into contigs using COPE and FqMerger. BLAST was used to align contigs to IMGT TRBV, TRBD and TRBJ reference genes, with CDR3 defined following IMGT. Clonotypes above 0.1% frequency were classified as highly expanded clones. Shannon entropy was used to measure repertoire diversity, and the Gini coefficient was used to measure V-J evenness. Clonotypes shared by more than one individual were considered public. The public sequencing data were trimmed at Q25 with fastp and processed into clonotypes with MiXCR by TCRdb, which kept only in-frame beta chains. Here each entry gathers all rows of one CDR3 protein and keeps the most common genes and DNA. TCRdb assigned the V and J calls; the authors' analysis was not used. This sample lists around 450,000 distinct CDR3 sequences; approximately 15% were detected once. Around 17% of the sample is taken by the ten largest.

This clonotype was seen repeatedly, ten times or more. Its antigen remains unidentified. Nothing much larger sits one base from this clone, and base qualities are not available. Reading the label with the study, this specimen's time point is: newly diagnosed GD, antithyroid drugs for less than 3 months. For both TCR sequencing and RNA sequencing, RNA was extracted from PBMCs using TRIzol. Graves' disease was diagnosed according to American Thyroid Association guidelines. The patients came from an endocrinology department in Xi'an, China. Each patient gave about 8.1 milliliters of peripheral blood, collected in an EDTA anticoagulant tube. PBMCs were isolated by Ficoll Paque Plus density gradient separation without further T cell sorting. An Agilent 2100 Bioanalyzer and agarose gel were used to check RNA quality, while a NanoDrop 2000 measured RNA concentration. The same sample was also used in a study of T cells in Graves' hyperthyroidism and ophthalmopathy. The second study's paper adds: A patient counted as having stable Graves' hyperthyroidism if no progression to ophthalmopathy occurred over 18 months of follow-up. Hyperthyroidism patients were newly diagnosed, with disease duration under 2 months, and aged 18 to 65 years. Any patient with an uncontrolled infection, another autoimmune disease, pregnancy or lactation was excluded. Clinical symptoms, serum thyroxine and TRAb, thyroid ultrasound, and orbital computed tomography formed the basis for the diagnoses. For the first round of RT-PCR on the TCR CDR3, the HTBI primer set was used together with the Qiagen OneStep RT-PCR kit. Blood samples also contained most of the expanded thyroid clonotypes (frequency above 0.001), which suggests that blood repertoires may reflect thyroid immune responses. A 13 V-J signature model separated ophthalmopathy from stable hyperthyroidism, with over 85% sensitivity and roughly 81% specificity in cross-validation and 80%/75% in testing. During validation, the model predicted progression to ophthalmopathy a median of approximately 7 months ahead of onset, with around 71% sensitivity and around 72% specificity. To identify TCR V-J signatures that set the groups apart, the researchers used a discovery cohort of about a hundred patients, made up of 40 to 45 with Graves' ophthalmopathy and 57 with stable Graves' hyperthyroidism. Prospective prediction of ophthalmopathy was tested in an independent validation cohort consisting of about 19 hyperthyroidism patients and 17 patients who later progressed to ophthalmopathy. The 75 to 100 discovery patients were randomly split 7:3 into training and test sets. Thyroid tissue and blood T-cell repertoires from six Graves' hyperthyroidism patients were also compared in the study. After sampling, hyperthyroidism patients received methimazole starting at 30 mg daily, and ophthalmopathy patients received high-dose intravenous methylprednisolone. The libraries were constructed in a second round of multiplex PCR and then size-selected and purified. The libraries were sequenced on an Illumina HiSeq2000 using paired-end 100 bp reads. SOAPnuke was used to process the raw data, throwing out any read that contained adapters or uncalled bases, had a mean Phred below 15, or lacked an exact constant-primer or identifier match. High-quality paired reads were merged using COPE v1.2.5, and each unique nucleotide sequence was defined as a clonotype. MiTCR v1.1 was used to align clonotypes to the IMGT TRBV, TRBD and TRBJ reference segments. Analysis was restricted to V-J combinations with a frequency above 0.0001, which covered 99.2% of repertoires. The TCS score was defined as the ratio of F50 (clonal expansion) to E x V (chaos), calculated using BLOSUM62-based TCRdist between CDR3 peptides within each V-J. Welch's t-statistics and random forest reduced approximately 520 V-J features to 10 to 15, which were used in a naive Bayes classifier (R e1071). No statistical method was used to set the sample size in advance, and investigators knew the group allocation. The paper reports TCR Vbeta CDR3 sequencing of over 130 peripheral blood samples: some 41 ophthalmopathy, fewer than 85 hyperthyroidism and approximately 17 progressor patients.

The sequence was obtained from a young woman with Graves disease. Donor details come from another sample of the same person, matched by shared clones. This chain is built from TRBV12-3 or TRBV12-4 and TRBJ2-5; the D gene cannot be resolved reliably. The sample in question was peripheral blood mononuclear cells (PBMCs), obtained at new diagnosis, from a patient treated with antithyroid drugs. The sequenced DNA: TGTGCCAGCAGTCCTCTTTTGGGAGAGACCCAGTACTTC. This sequence encodes CASSPLLGETQYF.